The 5 T cell receptor beta chains reported below all come from one sample, sequenced in a study of response to subunit inactivated influenza vaccine. MiXCR, run by TCRdb on the RT-PCR reads, gives a single entry per CDR3 protein. This sample carries 450,000 to 600,000 distinct CDR3 sequences, 7.6% of them seen once, and the ten largest clones take over 10%. Sequences were derived from PBMCs from blood, sampled roughly 24 months after vaccination. All receptors come from a man aged 50 to 75 who received an inactivated influenza vaccine.

This chain joins TRBV29-1 and TRBJ2-1; 7 positions match TRBD2. Germline-derived CDR1 and CDR2 are SQVTM and ANQGSEA. V dropped 4 bases and J dropped 9; count of bases not matched to a gene: 15. The CDR3 is 15 residues long. The CDR3 is CSVGRSGLPRGEQFF. The DNA of the CDR3 is TGCAGCGTTGGCAGGTCGGGACTACCAAGGGGTGAGCAGTTCTTC.

This clonotype has at least ten counts. This sequence joins TRBV29-1 and TRBJ2-4, with D perhaps TRBD1 or TRBD2 (5 bases each). In germline, CDR1 is SQVTM, CDR2 ANQGSEA. The CDR3 extends over 14 amino acids. Trimming removed 6 bases at V and 3 bases at J, with 15 bases between. CDR3 bases: TGCAGCGTCACAGTGAATGGGGGCAAAAACATTCAGTACTTC. As protein: CSVTVNGGKNIQYF.

This clonotype has a count of ten or more. V and J are TRBV18 and TRBJ1-5, with a tentative D call TRBD1 (6 bases). The ends were cut back, 6 bases at V and 6 bases at J, with 18 bases in the middle. Germline V CDR1 and CDR2: KGHSH, LQKENI. The CDR3 has 15 amino acids. This chain's CDR3 is CASSPTTGSAQPQHF. The CDR3 DNA follows: TGTGCCAGCTCGCCAACCACAGGGAGCGCTCAGCCCCAGCATTTT.

The rearrangement uses TRBV20-1 and TRBJ2-7, with 8 bases that match TRBD1. The CDR3 is made up of 14 amino acids. The germline CDR1 and CDR2 sequences are DFQATT and SNEGSKA (reference sequence). V lost 6 bases and J lost 6; bases outside the gene matches: 13. CDR3 region: CSAPDAQGAGEQYF. The CDR3 DNA reads TGCAGTGCCCCAGACGCGCAGGGGGCTGGCGAGCAGTACTTC.

The chain joins TRBV20-1 to TRBJ2-5; D call uncertain. The CDR3 has 14 amino acids. CDR1 is DFQATT and CDR2 is SNEGSKA in the germline V gene (reference sequence). The ends were cut back, 5 bases at V and 4 bases at J, with 17 bases in the middle. The CDR3 nucleotides read TGCAGTGCTGAGCTAGGAGCCGCAAGAGAGACCCAGTACTTC. It codes for CSAELGAARETQYF.